This is a list of T cell receptor beta chains from one sample in a study of T cell responses to AZD1222 COVID-19 vaccine. Sequenced by immunoSEQ multiplex PCR; TCRdb stores in-frame clones only, minus some. There are some 150,000 clones in the sample; 90% occur only once, and approximately 1.5% lies in the top ten. The sample consisted of peripheral blood, taken 28 days after the second AZD1222 dose. These receptors were collected from an adult who received the AZD1222 COVID-19 vaccine. Each CDR3 is given without its conserved first and last residue. Fields, in order: J gene, V gene, CDR3 protein.

TRBJ2-3 | TRBV18 | ASSTSGGFRGDTQY
TRBJ2-3 | TRBV12-3/TRBV12-4 | ASSYSDTQY
TRBJ1-4 | TRBV28 | ASSSRQDEKLF
TRBJ2-2 | TRBV19 | ASSLWVFAGELF
TRBJ2-7 | TRBV21-1 | ASSKGQGGSYEQY
TRBJ1-2 | TRBV4-1 | ASSQDRGRLPYGYT
TRBJ1-5 | TRBV19 | ASSDQQGADQPQH
TRBJ1-1 | TRBV11-3 | ASSLERETGGLIMNTEAF
TRBJ1-5 | TRBV5-1 | ASSLGGARNQPQH
TRBJ1-6 | TRBV5-4 | ASSLDRTISPLH
TRBJ2-2 | TRBV7-9 | ASSLRASGSGELF
TRBJ2-1 | TRBV2 | ASRDIHHEQF
TRBJ1-3 | TRBV19 | ASSVLGAGNTIY
TRBJ2-5 | TRBV7-8 | ASSLARGLQETQY
TRBJ2-3 | TRBV30 | AWSVTGMSTDTQY
TRBJ2-1 | TRBV18 | ASSSGQYNEQF
TRBJ2-1 | TRBV15 | ATSRETSQQF
TRBJ2-7 | TRBV4-1 | ASSQDGGGNYEQY
TRBJ2-7 | TRBV30 | AWQRGTMTYEQY
TRBJ2-7 | TRBV12-3/TRBV12-4 | ASSFYGADEQY
TRBJ2-2 | TRBV30 | AWSALSGRTGELF
TRBJ1-6 | TRBV5-4 | ASSFQQNSPLH
TRBJ1-2 | TRBV6-1 | ASSDTSRGNYGYT
TRBJ1-4 | TRBV6-5 | ASSYEANEKLF